This T cell receptor beta chain was sequenced during a study of T cells in Graves' hyperthyroidism and ophthalmopathy. There are 15 residues in the CDR3. The V gene lost 6 bases and the J gene lost 1 base, with 16 bases spanning the gap. Germline V lookup: CDR1 WSHSY, CDR2 SAAADI. RNA transcripts yielded amplified TCR beta CDR3 regions. A set of HTBI primers served as the primers for a first-round RT-PCR of the TCR CDR3. TCRdb independently ran MiXCR on the multiplex PCR reads; one entry per CDR3 protein. The table lists over 300,000 distinct CDR3 sequences, roughly 13% of them singletons, with approximately 11% in the top ten.

The sequence derives from a woman aged 55 to 70 with Graves' hyperthyroidism. The sample comprised blood. The rearrangement uses TRBV10-2 and TRBJ2-7; perhaps D is TRBD1 or TRBD2 (6 bases each). This CDR3 reads CASRDGGGASYEQYF. CDR3 bases: TGCGCCAGCAGGGACGGGGGCGGGGCATCCTACGAGCAGTACTTC.